This TCR beta chain was sequenced during a study of cytomegalovirus exposure and HLA in healthy donors. Study-wide points: Upon later analysis, HLA-associated TCR beta chains proved more clonally expanded than other, equally common chains.

Remarks on this clone: What it binds is not known.

The PCR contained 60 Vbeta and 13 Jbeta primers. The repertoire was sequenced with immunoSEQ multiplex PCR; TCRdb's copy has only in-frame clones and lacks some. The sample carries some 200,000 clones, almost 70% recorded once. The sequencing sample was made of PBMCs. This TCR was sampled from a man between 40 and 49 years old in good health and CMV-seropositive.

CDR3 nucleotide sequence: TGTGCCAGCTTCCGGGACAGTACCTACGAGCAGTACTTC. It yields the protein CASFRDSTYEQYF. This chain links TRBV6-6 with TRBJ2-7; 7 nucleotides match TRBD1. Germline lookup yields CDR1 MNHNY and CDR2 SVGAGI (reference sequence). V lost 8 bases, J lost 2 bases, and 6 bases stayed unmatched. This CDR3 region has 13 residues.